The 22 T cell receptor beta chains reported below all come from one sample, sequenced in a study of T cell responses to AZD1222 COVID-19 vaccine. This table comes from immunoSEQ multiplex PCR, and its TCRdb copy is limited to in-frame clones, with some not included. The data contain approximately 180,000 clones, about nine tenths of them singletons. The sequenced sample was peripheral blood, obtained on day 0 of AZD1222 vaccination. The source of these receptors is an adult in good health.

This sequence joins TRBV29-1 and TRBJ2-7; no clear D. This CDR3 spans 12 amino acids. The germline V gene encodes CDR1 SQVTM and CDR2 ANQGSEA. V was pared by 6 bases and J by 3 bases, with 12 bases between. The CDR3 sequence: CSVRVGFYEQYF. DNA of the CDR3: TGCAGCGTGCGCGTCGGGTTCTACGAGCAGTACTTC.

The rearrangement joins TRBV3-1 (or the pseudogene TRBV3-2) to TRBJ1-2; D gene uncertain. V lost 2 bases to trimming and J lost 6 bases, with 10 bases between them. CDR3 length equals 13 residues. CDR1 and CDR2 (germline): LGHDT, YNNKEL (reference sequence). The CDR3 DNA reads TGTGCCAGCAGCCAACTCTCCTTTGATGGCTACACCTTC. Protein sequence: CASSQLSFDGYTF.

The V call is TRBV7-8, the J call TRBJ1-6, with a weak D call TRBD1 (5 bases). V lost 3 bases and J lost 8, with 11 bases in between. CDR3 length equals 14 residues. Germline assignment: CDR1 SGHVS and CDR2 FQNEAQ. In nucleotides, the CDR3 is TGTGCCAGCAGCTTCCTCCAGGGATATTCACCCCTCCACTTT. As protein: CASSFLQGYSPLHF.

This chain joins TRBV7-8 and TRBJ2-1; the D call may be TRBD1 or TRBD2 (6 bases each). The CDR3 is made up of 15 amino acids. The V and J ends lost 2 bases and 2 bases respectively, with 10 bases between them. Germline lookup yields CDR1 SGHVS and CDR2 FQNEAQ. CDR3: CASSLSGAAYNEQFF. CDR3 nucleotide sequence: TGTGCCAGCAGCTTATCGGGGGCGGCCTACAATGAGCAGTTCTTC. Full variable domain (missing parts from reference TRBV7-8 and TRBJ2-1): GAGVSQSPRYKVAKRGQDVALRCDPISGHVSLFWYQQALGQGPEFLTYFQNEAQLDKSGLPSDRFFAERPEGSVSTLKIQRTQQEDSAVYLCASSLSGAAYNEQFFGPGTRLTVL.

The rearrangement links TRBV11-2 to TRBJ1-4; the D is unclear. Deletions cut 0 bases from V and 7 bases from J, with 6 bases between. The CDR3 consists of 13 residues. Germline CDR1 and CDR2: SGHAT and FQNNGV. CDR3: CASSLEWGEKLFF. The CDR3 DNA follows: TGTGCCAGCAGCTTAGAATGGGGTGAAAAACTGTTTTTT.

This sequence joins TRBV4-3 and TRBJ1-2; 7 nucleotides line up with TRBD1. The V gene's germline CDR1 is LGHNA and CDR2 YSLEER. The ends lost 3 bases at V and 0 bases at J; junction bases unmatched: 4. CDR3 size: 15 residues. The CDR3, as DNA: TGCGCCAGCAGCCACCGCGGACAGGCTAACTATGGCTACACCTTC. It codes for CASSHRGQANYGYTF.

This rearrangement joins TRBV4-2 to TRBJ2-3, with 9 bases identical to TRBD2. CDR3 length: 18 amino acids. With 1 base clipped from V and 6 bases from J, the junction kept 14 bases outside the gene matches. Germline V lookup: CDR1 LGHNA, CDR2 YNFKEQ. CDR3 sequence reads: CASSQGAGGSGGRDTQYF. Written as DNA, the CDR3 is TGTGCCAGCAGCCAAGGCGCCGGCGGTAGCGGGGGAAGGGATACGCAGTATTTT.

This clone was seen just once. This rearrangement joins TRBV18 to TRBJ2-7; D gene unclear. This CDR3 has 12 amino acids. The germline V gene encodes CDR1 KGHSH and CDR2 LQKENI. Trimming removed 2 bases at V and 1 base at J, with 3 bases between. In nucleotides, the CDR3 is TGTGCCAGCTCACCAGGGTCCTACGAGCAGTACTTC. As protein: CASSPGSYEQYF.

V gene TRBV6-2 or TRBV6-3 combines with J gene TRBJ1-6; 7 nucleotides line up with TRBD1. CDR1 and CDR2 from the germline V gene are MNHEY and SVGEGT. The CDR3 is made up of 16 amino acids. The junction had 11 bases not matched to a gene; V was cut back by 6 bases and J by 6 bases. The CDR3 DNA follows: TGTGCCAGCAGCGACCCGTACAGGGGAGGTAATTCACCCCTCCACTTT. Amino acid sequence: CASSDPYRGGNSPLHF.

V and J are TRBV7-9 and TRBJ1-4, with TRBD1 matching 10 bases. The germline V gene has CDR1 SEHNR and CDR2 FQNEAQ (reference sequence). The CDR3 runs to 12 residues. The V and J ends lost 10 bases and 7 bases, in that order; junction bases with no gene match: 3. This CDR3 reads CATWTGGEKLFF. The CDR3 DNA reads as TGTGCCACCTGGACAGGGGGTGAAAAACTGTTTTTT.

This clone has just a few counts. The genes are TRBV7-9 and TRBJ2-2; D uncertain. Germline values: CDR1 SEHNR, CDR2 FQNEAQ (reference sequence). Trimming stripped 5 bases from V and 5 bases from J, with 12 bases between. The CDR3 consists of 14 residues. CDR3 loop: CASSGAGPTGELFF. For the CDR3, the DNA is TGTGCCAGCAGCGGCGCCGGGCCAACCGGGGAGCTGTTTTTT.

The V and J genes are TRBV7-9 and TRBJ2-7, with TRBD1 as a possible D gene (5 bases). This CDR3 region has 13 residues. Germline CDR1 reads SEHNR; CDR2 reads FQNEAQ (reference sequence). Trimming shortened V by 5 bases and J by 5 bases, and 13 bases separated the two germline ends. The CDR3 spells CASSQGGHDEQYF. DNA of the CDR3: TGTGCCAGCAGCCAGGGTGGCCACGACGAGCAGTACTTC.

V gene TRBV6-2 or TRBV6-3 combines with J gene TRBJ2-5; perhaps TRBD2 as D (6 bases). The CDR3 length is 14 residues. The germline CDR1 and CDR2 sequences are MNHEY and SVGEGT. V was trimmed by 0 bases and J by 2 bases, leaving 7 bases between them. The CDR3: CASSYSGGQETQYF. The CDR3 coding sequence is TGTGCCAGCAGTTACTCGGGGGGACAAGAGACCCAGTACTTC.

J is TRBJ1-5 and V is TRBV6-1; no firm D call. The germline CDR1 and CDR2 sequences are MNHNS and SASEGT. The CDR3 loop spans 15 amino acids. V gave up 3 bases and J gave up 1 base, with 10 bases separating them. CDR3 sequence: CASSDLLSSNQPQHF. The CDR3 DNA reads TGTGCCAGCAGTGACCTCCTCTCCAGCAATCAGCCCCAGCATTTT.

The DNA for the CDR3 is TGTGCCAGCAGCGTGGACCCACAGACAAGCTCCTACGAGCAGTACTTC. Protein sequence: CASSVDPQTSSYEQYF. The chain carries TRBV9 and TRBJ2-7, with D unclear. The CDR3 spans 16 residues. Germline lookup yields CDR1 SGDLS and CDR2 YYNGEE. V lost 2 bases and J lost 0, with 15 bases in between.

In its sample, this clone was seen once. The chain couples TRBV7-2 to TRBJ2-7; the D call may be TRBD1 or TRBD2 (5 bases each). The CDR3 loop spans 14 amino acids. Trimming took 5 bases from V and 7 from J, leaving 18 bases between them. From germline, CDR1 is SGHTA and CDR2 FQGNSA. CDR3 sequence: CASSPQRVSGEQYF. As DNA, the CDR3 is TGTGCCAGCAGCCCCCAGAGGGTCTCAGGGGAGCAGTACTTC.

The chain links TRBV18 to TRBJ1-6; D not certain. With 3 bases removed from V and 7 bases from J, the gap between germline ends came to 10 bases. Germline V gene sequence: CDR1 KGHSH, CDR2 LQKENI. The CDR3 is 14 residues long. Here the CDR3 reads CASSPGTLNSPLHF. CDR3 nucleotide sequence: TGTGCCAGCTCACCCGGAACGTTGAATTCACCCCTCCACTTT.

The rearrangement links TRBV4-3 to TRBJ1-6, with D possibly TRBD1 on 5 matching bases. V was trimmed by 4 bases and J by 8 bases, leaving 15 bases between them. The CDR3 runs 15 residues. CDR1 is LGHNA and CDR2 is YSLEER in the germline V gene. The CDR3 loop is CASSPAGGADSPLHF. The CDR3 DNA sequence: TGCGCCAGCAGCCCGGCCGGCGGGGCAGATTCACCCCTCCACTTT.

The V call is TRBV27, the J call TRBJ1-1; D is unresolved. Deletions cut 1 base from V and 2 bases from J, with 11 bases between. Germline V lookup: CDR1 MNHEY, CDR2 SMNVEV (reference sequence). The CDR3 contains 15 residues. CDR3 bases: TGTGCCAGCAGTTTATTGGCGGCAGCAAACACTGAAGCTTTCTTT. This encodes CASSLLAAANTEAFF.

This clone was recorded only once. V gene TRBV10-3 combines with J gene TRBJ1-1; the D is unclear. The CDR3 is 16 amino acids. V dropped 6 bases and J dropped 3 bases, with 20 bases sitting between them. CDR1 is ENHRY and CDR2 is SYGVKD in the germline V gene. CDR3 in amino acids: CAIRSAPAGVDTEAFF. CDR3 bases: TGTGCCATCAGGTCAGCCCCAGCTGGGGTAGACACTGAAGCTTTCTTT.

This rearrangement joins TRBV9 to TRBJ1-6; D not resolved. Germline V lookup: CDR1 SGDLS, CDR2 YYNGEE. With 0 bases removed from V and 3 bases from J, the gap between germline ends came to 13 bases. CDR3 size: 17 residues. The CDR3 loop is CASSVVTSINYNSPLHF. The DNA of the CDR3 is TGTGCCAGCAGCGTAGTTACATCCATTAACTATAATTCACCCCTCCACTTT.

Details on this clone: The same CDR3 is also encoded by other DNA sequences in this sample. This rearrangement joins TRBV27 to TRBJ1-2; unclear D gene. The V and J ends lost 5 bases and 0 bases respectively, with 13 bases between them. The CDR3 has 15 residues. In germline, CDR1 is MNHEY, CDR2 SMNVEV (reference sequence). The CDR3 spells CASSPTEGANYGYTF. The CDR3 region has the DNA TGTGCCAGCAGTCCCACAGAAGGAGCTAACTATGGCTACACCTTC.